Below, 14 T cell receptor beta chains from the same sample are listed, as sequenced in a study of a mutant IDH1 vaccine in newly diagnosed glioma. The method was immunoSEQ multiplex PCR; TCRdb's version includes in-frame clones alone and lacks a portion of them. The profile shows 50,000 to 65,000 clones, approximately 84% of them singletons. As for time point: week 11, during vaccination. The study gave 300 ug of mutant IDH1 20-mer peptide per vaccine dose, with topical imiquimod. Their specific antigens are unknown. The specimen comprised PBMCs, sampled from a glioma patient whose treatment included an IDH1 peptide vaccine. Every receptor here comes from a woman aged 45-65 years with glioma.

The rearrangement uses TRBV7-6 and TRBJ2-1, with D possibly called TRBD1 or TRBD2 (5 bases each). The V end was cut by 1 base, the J end by 7 bases, with 17 bases between. Germline values: CDR1 SGHVS, CDR2 FNYEAQ. There are 16 residues in the CDR3. In DNA form, the CDR3 reads TGTGCCAGCAGCTTAGAAAGGTCTTCCTGGGGGAATGAGCAGTTCTTC. Translating it yields CASSLERSSWGNEQFF.

J is TRBJ2-6 and V is TRBV7-9; no clear D gene. Germline V gene lookup returns CDR1 SEHNR and CDR2 FQNEAQ (reference sequence). V was clipped by 5 bases and J by 0 bases, with 11 bases between them. The CDR3 is 16 residues long. CDR3: CASSRSGYSGANVLTF. CDR3 bases: TGTGCCAGCAGCCGGTCAGGTTACTCTGGGGCCAACGTCCTGACTTTC.

The gene calls are TRBV5-6 and TRBJ2-7, with 11 bases that match TRBD2. The CDR3 length is 15 residues. V trimming: 4 bases; J trimming: 0 bases; junction bases outside the gene matches: 3. CDR1 and CDR2 from the germline V gene are SGHDT and YYEEEE. CDR3 residues: CASSVTSGGSYEQYF. CDR3 sequence (DNA): TGTGCCAGCAGCGTCACTAGCGGGGGCTCCTACGAGCAGTACTTC.

V and J are TRBV19 and TRBJ2-1; 8 bases agree with TRBD1. The CDR3 covers 15 residues. Germline loops: CDR1 LNHDA, CDR2 SQIVND (reference sequence). Trimming removed 7 bases from V and 9 bases from J; junction bases left unmatched: 14. The DNA for the CDR3 is TGTGCCAGTAACCTCCTTGGACAGGGCAGGGGTGAGCAGTTCTTC. Its protein product is CASNLLGQGRGEQFF.

This chain connects TRBV7-2 to TRBJ1-2; 8 bases match TRBD1. The CDR3 spans 15 residues. CDR1 SGHTA and CDR2 FQGNSA come from the germline V gene. V lost 4 bases, J lost 5 bases, and 9 bases stayed unmatched. In DNA, the CDR3 is TGTGCCAGCAGCTCCTTCCCGACAGGGGTTTATGGCTACACCTTC. Translated, it gives CASSSFPTGVYGYTF. Full variable domain (remainder filled in from reference TRBV7-2 and TRBJ1-2): GAGVSQSPSNKVTEKGKDVELRCDPISGHTALYWYRQSLGQGLEFLIYFQGNSAPDKSGLPSDRFSAERTGGSVSTLTIQRTQQEDSAVYLCASSSFPTGVYGYTFGSGTRLTVV.

The rearrangement links TRBV27 to TRBJ2-2; weak D call: TRBD2 (6 bases). The CDR3 has 15 residues. V was clipped by 3 bases and J by 4 bases, with 12 bases between them. CDR1 is MNHEY, CDR2 SMNVEV, per germline (reference sequence). The CDR3 region has the DNA TGTGCCAGCAGTTTGACTTACGGGAGCACCGGGGAGCTGTTTTTT. Translated, it gives CASSLTYGSTGELFF.

The J gene is TRBJ1-1, the V gene TRBV6-6; D call uncertain. Trimming left V 0 bases short and J 0 bases short, with 5 bases between. In germline, CDR1 is MNHNY, CDR2 SVGAGI (reference sequence). The CDR3 has 14 amino acids. The DNA for the CDR3 is TGTGCCAGCAGTTACTCGTTAATGAACACTGAAGCTTTCTTT. Its protein product is CASSYSLMNTEAFF.

DNA of the CDR3: TGTGCCAGCTGGGACAGACAGGGAGGGGTAACTGAAGCTTTCTTT. Translation gives CASWDRQGGVTEAFF. The V and J genes are TRBV28 and TRBJ1-1; 7 bases are a match to TRBD1. The CDR3 has 15 residues. V was clipped by 8 bases and J by 5 bases; unmatched bases: 14. Germline assignment: CDR1 MDHEN and CDR2 SYDVKM.

This clone was seen a few times. J is TRBJ1-5 and V is TRBV4-2; a possible D gene is TRBD1 (6 bases). The germline V gene has CDR1 LGHNA and CDR2 YNFKEQ. The germline V and J ends were trimmed by 5 bases and 0 bases, with 11 bases remaining between them. This CDR3 contains 15 residues. In nucleotides, the CDR3 is TGTGCCAGCAGCTCATACAGGGATAGCAATCAGCCCCAGCATTTT. Amino acids: CASSSYRDSNQPQHF.

This clone was detected only a few times. The genes are TRBV6-5 and TRBJ1-1, with 8 bases identical to TRBD1. Unmatched junction bases numbered 5, after V lost 2 bases and J lost 3 bases. The CDR3 totals 15 residues. Per the germline V gene, CDR1 is MNHEY and CDR2 is SVGAGI. CDR3 DNA: TGTGCCAGCAGTTACAGTACAGGGGGACACACTGAAGCTTTCTTT. It translates to CASSYSTGGHTEAFF.

This chain connects TRBV6-5 to TRBJ1-1; maybe TRBD1 (6 bases). The CDR3 is 13 residues long. CDR1 and CDR2 (germline): MNHEY, SVGAGI. The ends were cut back, 5 bases at V and 4 bases at J, with 11 bases in the middle. The CDR3: CASSRQVFTEAFF. The CDR3 DNA is TGTGCCAGCAGTCGACAGGTTTTCACTGAAGCTTTCTTT.

This rearrangement joins TRBV5-1 to TRBJ1-4, with a possible D match to TRBD1 (5 bases). CDR1 is SGHRS, CDR2 YFSETQ, per germline. Trimming cost V 6 bases and J 2 bases, with 11 bases left between them. The CDR3 length is 14 residues. Here the CDR3 reads CASTRGDTNEKLFF. CDR3 DNA sequence: TGCGCCAGCACCCGAGGGGACACTAATGAAAAACTGTTTTTT.

This chain uses TRBV7-2 with TRBJ2-3; TRBD2 aligns across 11 bases. Per the germline V gene, CDR1 is SGHTA and CDR2 is FQGNSA. The V gene end was trimmed by 5 bases and the J gene end by 0 bases; junction bases not matched to a gene: 4. The CDR3 sequence is 16 residues long. The CDR3 bases are TGTGCCAGCAGCCCGCTAGCGGGGGGAAGCACAGATACGCAGTATTTT. Translating gives CASSPLAGGSTDTQYF.

This sequence joins TRBV29-1 and TRBJ1-2; D gene unclear. The germline V gene has CDR1 SQVTM and CDR2 ANQGSEA. V shed 6 bases and J shed 7 bases, with 15 bases lying between them. The CDR3 loop spans 12 amino acids. The CDR3 reads CSVESGVGGYTF. CDR3 in DNA: TGCAGCGTCGAGTCCGGGGTCGGTGGCTACACCTTC. Drawing the rest from reference TRBV29-1 and TRBJ1-2, the complete variable domain is SAVISQKPSRDICQRGTSLTIQCQVDSQVTMMFWYRQQPGQSLTLIATANQGSEATYESGFVIDKFPISRPNLTFSTLTVSNMSPEDSSIYLCSVESGVGGYTFGSGTRLTVV.